This T cell receptor beta chain was retrieved from a study of cytomegalovirus exposure and HLA in healthy donors. Turning to the study itself: Prior work identified 95 million to 120 million unique TCR beta sequences in some 180 million T cells. Researchers found that approximately 77% of a few hundred genotyped donors fell within the Caucasian-associated ancestry cluster.

General study findings and limits: Reportedly, diagnosis of cytomegalovirus status by the classifier showed high specificity and sensitivity. The authors listed approximately 150 TCR beta chains as cytomegalovirus-associated.

Both 60 Vbeta primers and 13 Jbeta primers went into the PCR. Some clones are missing from TCRdb's copy, which holds only in-frame ones; the method was immunoSEQ multiplex PCR. Of 160,000 or so clones in the sample, about 88% were seen once. CDR3 size: 12 residues. With 6 bases removed from V and 13 bases from J, the gap between germline ends came to 14 bases. Germline V gives CDR1 SGHNT, CDR2 YYREEE (reference sequence). Points on this clone: What it recognizes is unknown.

The chain uses TRBV5-4 and TRBJ2-6; D is perhaps TRBD1 (6 bases). The TCR comes from a woman aged 18-29 years in good health and CMV-seronegative. Sequenced sample: PBMCs. The CDR3 nucleotides are TGTGCCAGCACCGGGACACTTGGTGTCCTGACTTTC. Its translation: CASTGTLGVLTF.